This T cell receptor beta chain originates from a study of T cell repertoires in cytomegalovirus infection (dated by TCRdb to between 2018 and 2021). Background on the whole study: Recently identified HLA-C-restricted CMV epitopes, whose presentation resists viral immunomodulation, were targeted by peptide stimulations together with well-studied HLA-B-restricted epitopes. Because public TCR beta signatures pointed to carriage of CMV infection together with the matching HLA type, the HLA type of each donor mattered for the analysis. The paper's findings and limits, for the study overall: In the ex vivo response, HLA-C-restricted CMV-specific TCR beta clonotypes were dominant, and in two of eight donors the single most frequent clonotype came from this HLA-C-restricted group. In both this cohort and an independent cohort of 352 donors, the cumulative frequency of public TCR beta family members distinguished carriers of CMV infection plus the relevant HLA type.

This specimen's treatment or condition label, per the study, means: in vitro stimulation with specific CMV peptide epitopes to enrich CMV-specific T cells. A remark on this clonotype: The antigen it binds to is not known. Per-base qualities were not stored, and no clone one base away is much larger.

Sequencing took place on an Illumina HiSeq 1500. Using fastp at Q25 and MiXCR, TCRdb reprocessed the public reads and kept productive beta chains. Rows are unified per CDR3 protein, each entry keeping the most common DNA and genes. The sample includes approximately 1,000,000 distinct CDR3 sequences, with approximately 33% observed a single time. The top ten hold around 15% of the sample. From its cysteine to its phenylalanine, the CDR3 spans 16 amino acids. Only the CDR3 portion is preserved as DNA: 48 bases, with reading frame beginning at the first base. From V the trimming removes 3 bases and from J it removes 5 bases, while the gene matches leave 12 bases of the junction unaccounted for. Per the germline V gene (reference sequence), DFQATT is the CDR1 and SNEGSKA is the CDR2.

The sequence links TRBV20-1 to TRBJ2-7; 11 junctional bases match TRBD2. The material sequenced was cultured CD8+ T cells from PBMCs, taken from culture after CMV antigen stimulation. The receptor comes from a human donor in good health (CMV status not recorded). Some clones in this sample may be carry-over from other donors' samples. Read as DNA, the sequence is TGCAGTGCTAGTACGACTAGCGGGGCATGGTTGGACGAGCAGTACTTC. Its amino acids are CSASTTSGAWLDEQYF.